The 13 T cell receptor beta chains below come from one sample, sequenced in a study of blood T cell repertoires in COVID-19. Sequencing was performed with immunoSEQ multiplex PCR; in TCRdb, only in-frame clones are kept and a portion is missing. The table records hundreds of thousands of clones, 86% of them present only once. Material: peripheral blood. The receptor source for this set is a woman aged 25-40 years with active or convalescent COVID-19.

This chain links TRBV5-1 with TRBJ2-3, with TRBD2 as a possible D gene (6 bases). CDR1 and CDR2 (germline): SGHRS, YFSETQ. The V and J ends lost 4 bases and 0 bases respectively, with 15 bases between them. The CDR3 has 16 amino acids. The CDR3 DNA reads as TGCGCCAGCAGCCCAGATTCCGGGACTAGCACAGATACGCAGTATTTT. Its protein product is CASSPDSGTSTDTQYF.

V and J are TRBV5-1 and TRBJ1-1; TRBD1 is a possible D gene (6 bases). V dropped 5 bases and J dropped 0 bases, with 17 bases sitting between them. The CDR3 consists of 16 residues. Per the germline V gene, CDR1 is SGHRS and CDR2 is YFSETQ. The CDR3 reads CASRGAGANLNTEAFF. The CDR3 coding sequence is TGCGCCAGCAGGGGGGCAGGGGCGAACCTGAACACTGAAGCTTTCTTT.

The chain recombines TRBV4-1 with TRBJ2-1; 11 nucleotides line up with TRBD2. The CDR3 length is 17 residues. V lost 1 base to trimming and J lost 4 bases; unmatched junction nucleotides: 6. The germline CDR1 and CDR2 sequences are MGHRA and YSYEKL. The CDR3 reads CASSQAPSGGQYNEQFF. The CDR3 nucleotides are TGCGCCAGCAGCCAAGCCCCTAGCGGGGGGCAATACAATGAGCAGTTCTTC.

This chain joins TRBV19 and TRBJ2-1; tentative D call: TRBD1 (5 bases). The CDR3 extends over 16 amino acids. Germline V gene sequence: CDR1 LNHDA, CDR2 SQIVND (reference sequence). V lost 7 bases and J lost 4, with 20 bases in between. The CDR3 reads CASIMGQGGTYNEQFF. CDR3 in DNA: TGTGCCAGTATTATGGGGCAGGGTGGCACGTACAATGAGCAGTTCTTC.

The genes are TRBV7-2 and TRBJ2-2, with 7 bases aligning to TRBD2. This CDR3 is 14 amino acids long. Germline V gene sequence: CDR1 SGHTA, CDR2 FQGNSA. Unmatched junction bases numbered 2, after V lost 2 bases and J lost 5 bases. CDR3 in amino acids: CASSLLAETGELFF. In nucleotides, the CDR3 is TGTGCCAGCAGCTTACTAGCGGAAACCGGGGAGCTGTTTTTT.

The chain recombines TRBV2 with TRBJ1-6; D not resolved. Germline assignment: CDR1 SNHLY and CDR2 FYNNEI. Between the trimmed V and J ends, which lost 6 bases and 9 bases, there was a span of 18 bases. This CDR3 is 15 amino acids long. The DNA for the CDR3 is TGTGCCAGCAGATTGACAATGAATATAGGTTCACCCCTCCACTTT. It translates to CASRLTMNIGSPLHF.

The CDR3 DNA is TGTGCCAGCAGTCCCTACAGGAACTATGGCTACACCTTC. Translated, it gives CASSPYRNYGYTF. J is TRBJ1-2 and V is TRBV6-6; D is possibly TRBD1 (5 bases). The CDR3 runs 13 residues. CDR1 is MNHNY, CDR2 SVGAGI, per germline (reference sequence). Trimming left V 5 bases short and J 2 bases short, with 9 bases between.

The chain has TRBV6-4 and TRBJ2-3; 12 bases are shared with TRBD2. Germline V gives CDR1 MRHNA, CDR2 SNTAGT. This CDR3 is 17 amino acids long. The J segment lost 7 bases and the V segment lost 4 bases, leaving 12 bases of the junction unmatched. Written as DNA, the CDR3 is TGTGCCAGCAGTGTTATCCCGCTAGCGGGGGGGCAGTATACGCAGTATTTT. This codes for CASSVIPLAGGQYTQYF.

Points on this clone: This same CDR3 is encoded by further DNA sequences in the sample. The V gene is TRBV6-5, the J gene TRBJ2-1; 9 bases match TRBD2. CDR3 length: 14 residues. The junction had 3 bases not matched to a gene; V was cut back by 5 bases and J by 4 bases. Per germline, CDR1 MNHEY and CDR2 SVGAGI. CDR3 bases: TGTGCCAGCAGTCGAGCGGGGGGATACAATGAGCAGTTCTTC. This encodes CASSRAGGYNEQFF.

The CDR3 DNA sequence: TGTGCCAGCAGCCCCCGGACAAGCTCCTACAATGAGCAGTTCTTC. Amino acid sequence: CASSPRTSSYNEQFF. V usage is TRBV5-4 and J usage is TRBJ2-1, with a weak D call TRBD1 (5 bases). Trimming cost V 4 bases and J 0 bases, with 11 bases left between them. The CDR3 contains 15 residues. The germline V gene encodes CDR1 SGHNT and CDR2 YYREEE (reference sequence).

The chain has TRBV30 and TRBJ1-1, with D perhaps TRBD1 (5 bases). The CDR3 covers 14 residues. Trimming cost V 5 bases and J 3 bases, with 16 bases left between them. Germline assignment: CDR1 GTSNPN and CDR2 SVGIG (reference sequence). CDR3 nucleotides: TGTGCCTGGCTCGACAGCACGTCCTACACTGAAGCTTTCTTT. It translates to CAWLDSTSYTEAFF. The full variable domain, completed using reference TRBV30 and TRBJ1-1, is SQTIHQWPATLVQPVGSPLSLECTVEGTSNPNLYWYRQAAGRGLQLLFYSVGIGQISSEVPQNLSASRPQDRQFILSSKKLLLSDSGFYLCAWLDSTSYTEAFFGQGTRLTVV.

The gene calls are TRBV3-1 (or the pseudogene TRBV3-2) and TRBJ2-1; tentatively, D is TRBD1 (5 bases). V gave up 4 bases and J gave up 8 bases, with 15 bases separating them. This CDR3 region has 14 residues. Germline V gene lookup returns CDR1 LGHDT and CDR2 YNNKEL (reference sequence). The CDR3 DNA reads as TGTGCCAGCAGCCGATCCAGGGCCGGCGATGAGCAGTTCTTC. Residues: CASSRSRAGDEQFF.

The chain is built from TRBV19 and TRBJ1-2; D unresolved. Trimming cost V 2 bases and J 2 bases, with 9 bases left between them. The length of the CDR3 is 14 residues. Per the germline V gene, CDR1 is LNHDA and CDR2 is SQIVND (reference sequence). CDR3 sequence reads: CASSIKGGNYGYTF. The CDR3 DNA reads TGTGCCAGTAGTATAAAGGGAGGCAACTATGGCTACACCTTC.